These 5 T cell receptor beta chains originate from one sample sequenced in a study of identical twins. TCRdb re-derived calls from the 5' RACE reads in MiXCR, one entry per CDR3 protein. This table has 550,000 to 700,000 distinct CDR3 sequences, approximately 21% appearing once. These same data were also listed under a study on T cells expressing NK-cell markers.

Sequenced material: PBMCs. The receptors derive from a woman in her late teens or twenties in good health.

This clonotype was found a few times. CDR3 sequence: CSVAGRGEGTKTQYF. The CDR3 region has the DNA TGCAGCGTTGCGGGACGGGGGGAGGGGACAAAGACCCAGTACTTC. The rearrangement joins TRBV29-1 to TRBJ2-5, with TRBD2 as a possible D gene (7 bases). This CDR3 contains 15 residues. In germline, CDR1 is SQVTM, CDR2 ANQGSEA. V was shortened by 4 bases and J by 6 bases, with 21 bases between the two germline ends.

A few counts support this clonotype. The CDR3 reads CASSGGGGQASSEQFF. The CDR3, as DNA: TGTGCCAGCAGCGGAGGGGGTGGGCAGGCTTCGAGCGAGCAGTTCTTC. The V gene is TRBV9, the J gene TRBJ2-1, with D possibly matching TRBD1 (6 bases). Deletions cut 3 bases from V and 10 bases from J, with 23 bases between. The germline CDR1 and CDR2 sequences are SGDLS and YYNGEE. The CDR3 loop spans 16 amino acids.

This clonotype has just one count. This rearrangement joins TRBV20-1 to TRBJ2-7, with D possibly TRBD2 on 6 matching bases. This CDR3 spans 15 amino acids. Trimming removed 4 bases from V and 3 bases from J, with 19 bases in between. Per the germline V gene, CDR1 is DFQATT and CDR2 is SNEGSKA (reference sequence). The CDR3 loop is CSAMGLEGCNYEQYF. CDR3 sequence (DNA): TGCAGTGCTATGGGGTTGGAGGGATGCAACTACGAGCAGTACTTC.

This clonotype turned up a few times. V is TRBV9 and J is TRBJ2-1; 8 bases line up with TRBD2. Trimming removed 0 bases from V and 7 bases from J; junction bases left unmatched: 9. The length of the CDR3 is 16 residues. Germline V gene data show CDR1 as SGDLS and CDR2 as YYNGEE. CDR3 loop: CASSVEPRGGANEQFF. DNA of the CDR3: TGTGCCAGCAGCGTAGAGCCTCGGGGGGGGGCGAATGAGCAGTTCTTC. Looking up the rest from reference TRBV9 and TRBJ2-1 gives the full variable domain: DSGVTQTPKHLITATGQRVTLRCSPRSGDLSVYWYQQSLDQGLQFLIQYYNGEERAKGNILERFSAQQFPDLHSELNLSSLELGDSALYFCASSVEPRGGANEQFFGPGTRLTVL.

The chain links TRBV24-1 to TRBJ2-7; D is ambiguous. V was cut by 3 bases and J by 2 bases, with 7 bases left in between. The CDR3 consists of 13 residues. Per the germline V gene, CDR1 is KGHDR and CDR2 is SFDVKD. Here the CDR3 reads CATSDPQTYEQYF. The CDR3 nucleotides are TGTGCCACCAGTGATCCCCAGACCTACGAGCAGTACTTC.